Sequencing of this T cell receptor beta chain was carried out in a study of beta chain features in type 1 diabetes. Study-level information: All samples yielded roughly 100 million examined sorted cells. Study-wide findings and caveats: Significant though moderate, a shortening of TCRB CDR3s appeared in all four CD4+ subsets of Type 1 diabetes patients. Sequencing from cDNA could over-represent high-TCR-expressing cells. The naive, central memory and Treg TCRB repertoires of patients appeared to be more similar to one another than those of healthy donors.

V shed 5 bases and J 5 bases; nucleotides not matched to a gene: 10. This CDR3 is 15 amino acids long. Per the germline V gene, CDR1 is SGHAT and CDR2 is FQNNGV. Remarks on this clone: Its antigen is unknown.

Sorted populations were all over 95% pure. The isolated RNA, all of it, was reverse transcribed, so expressed TCRB transcripts were what got sequenced. Generated by immunoSEQ multiplex PCR, the TCRdb table keeps only in-frame clones and is missing some. The table has about 650,000 clones, roughly 12% seen once; the top ten hold over 0.1%. The J gene is TRBJ2-7, the V gene TRBV11-2; 9 nucleotides align to TRBD1. The TCR was taken from a man aged 25-40 years with type 1 diabetes. Sequenced: naive CD4+ T cells from blood. The CDR3 here is CASSPRRDRVDEQYF. As DNA, the CDR3 is TGTGCCAGCAGCCCACGCCGGGACAGGGTCGACGAGCAGTACTTC.